This T cell receptor (beta chain) was recovered during a study of cytomegalovirus exposure and HLA in healthy donors. Broader study findings: Reports described diagnosis of cytomegalovirus status by the classifier as highly specific and sensitive. A missense DCLRE1C variant was associated with V- and J-gene trimming of TCR beta chains in a later analysis, and an independent cohort replicated the association. Most likely, a cluster of highly shared sequence variants arose as a sequencing artifact.

With regard to this clone: No antigen is known for it.

PCR was performed using 60 Vbeta and 13 Jbeta primers. Data came from immunoSEQ multiplex PCR; TCRdb stores just in-frame clones and leaves some out. The table includes 150,000 to 200,000 clones, less than 90% detected once. At sampling all donors were nominally healthy, likely with unrecorded immune exposures. Looked up from germline, CDR1 is SEHNR and CDR2 is FQNEAQ (reference sequence). The V and J ends lost 5 bases and 4 bases respectively, with 21 bases between them. This CDR3 region has 16 residues. The sequence derives from a man aged 45 to 65 in good health and CMV-seronegative. This chain uses TRBV7-9 with TRBJ2-7, with D perhaps matching TRBD1 (5 bases). The sample taken for sequencing was PBMCs. The CDR3 DNA is TGTGCCAGCAGCAAGGAAGGAAAAGGGGCTGTTTACGAGCAGTACTTC. Amino acid sequence: CASSKEGKGAVYEQYF.